The 14 T cell receptor beta chains in this list originate from one sample, sequenced in a study of T cells after yellow fever vaccination (dated by TCRdb to about 2019). The treatment or condition label here, explained by the study, means: live attenuated yellow fever vaccine strain. The library was generated by 5' RACE. Instrument used: Illumina HiSeq 2500. The public reads were reanalyzed by TCRdb: fastp trimming at Q25, MiXCR alignment, in-frame beta chains only. All rows with the same CDR3 protein become a single entry with the most common DNA and genes. This sample lists around 600,000 distinct CDR3 sequences; 12% were detected once. The ten largest account for about 16% of the sample. Sequenced here: PBMCs, sampled on the day of the yellow fever booster vaccination. These receptors all stem from a man aged 25 to 45 who received the YFV17D yellow fever vaccine.

The table lists this clonotype with a few counts. CDR3: CASSLGPASGELFF. The CDR3 DNA reads TGCGCCAGCAGCTTAGGGCCAGCCAGCGGGGAGCTGTTTTTT. The rearrangement joins TRBV5-1 to TRBJ2-2; D not resolved. The germline V gene has CDR1 SGHRS and CDR2 YFSETQ. There are 14 residues in the CDR3. Trimming shortened V by 2 bases and J by 7 bases, and 12 bases separated the two germline ends.

A note on this clonotype: It is unclear where the CDR3 begins or ends on the DNA, so no DNA is shown, and the CDR3 is as TCRdb lists it. This chain connects TRBV5-1 to TRBJ2-1; TRBD2, as called in the table, went unchecked against the DNA. The germline V gene encodes CDR1 SGHRS and CDR2 YFSETQ. From its first to its last residue, the CDR3 has 16 amino acids. CDR3 protein: CASSFGSGSNYNEQLF.

This clonotype was counted a few times. The chain links TRBV18 to TRBJ2-6; D is undetermined. Trimming shortened V by 3 bases and J by 0 bases, and 3 bases separated the two germline ends. Germline CDR1 is KGHSH and CDR2 is LQKENI. This CDR3 contains 14 residues. Written as DNA, the CDR3 is TGTGCCAGCTCACCCACCTCTGGGGCCAACGTCCTGACTTTC. Encoded protein: CASSPTSGANVLTF.

The CDR3 DNA follows: TGCAGTGCTAGATCCGGGGTACGTAGCAATCAGCCCCAGCATTTT. Residues: CSARSGVRSNQPQHF. V and J are TRBV20-1 and TRBJ1-5; D is ambiguous. With 2 bases removed from V and 0 bases from J, the gap between germline ends came to 11 bases. The CDR3 loop spans 15 amino acids. The germline V gene encodes CDR1 DFQATT and CDR2 SNEGSKA (reference sequence).

Ten or more counts support this clonotype. The V and J genes are TRBV5-6 and TRBJ2-1; possibly TRBD1 or TRBD2 for D (5 bases each). The ends were cut back, 3 bases at V and 6 bases at J, with 13 bases in the middle. CDR1 is SGHDT, CDR2 YYEEEE, per germline. This CDR3 has 14 residues. The DNA of the CDR3 is TGTGCCAGCAGCTCCGGGACGGTGGGCAATGAGCAGTTCTTC. This sequence encodes CASSSGTVGNEQFF.

The CDR3 spells CASSKGQGVNEQFF. In DNA form, the CDR3 reads TGCGCCAGCAGCAAAGGACAGGGGGTGAATGAGCAGTTCTTC. The chain has TRBV5-1 and TRBJ2-1, with 10 bases fitting TRBD1. CDR3 length: 14 amino acids. J was trimmed by 7 bases and V by 4 bases; bases with no gene match: 5. The V gene's germline CDR1 is SGHRS and CDR2 YFSETQ.

The chain has TRBV7-9 and TRBJ2-7; no firm D call. CDR3 length: 14 amino acids. Germline loops: CDR1 SEHNR, CDR2 FQNEAQ (reference sequence). V was trimmed by 3 bases and J by 1 base, leaving 10 bases between them. The CDR3 sequence is CASSFGKGSYEQYF. The DNA for the CDR3 is TGTGCCAGCAGCTTTGGGAAGGGTTCCTACGAGCAGTACTTC.

This clonotype showed up just a few times. The genes are TRBV11-2 and TRBJ2-7; D assignment may be TRBD1 or TRBD2 (7 bases each). The germline gives CDR1 SGHAT, CDR2 FQNNGV. V was shortened by 6 bases and J by 4 bases, with 28 bases between the two germline ends. The length of the CDR3 is 18 residues. This CDR3 is CASSFTGERRGGLYEQYF. The CDR3 DNA reads TGTGCCAGCAGTTTCACGGGGGAACGCAGGGGGGGACTATACGAGCAGTACTTC.

This clonotype was seen a handful of times. This chain links TRBV11-2 with TRBJ2-5; no definite D call. With 4 bases removed from V and 5 bases from J, the gap between germline ends came to 14 bases. The CDR3 extends over 14 amino acids. Germline V gene lookup returns CDR1 SGHAT and CDR2 FQNNGV. CDR3 sequence reads: CASSSDGQPETQYF. For the CDR3, the DNA is TGTGCCAGCAGCTCAGACGGCCAGCCCGAGACCCAGTACTTC.

At least ten counts were recorded for this clonotype. CDR3 nucleotides: TGTGCCAGCAGTTTATCCCACAGAAATGAAGCTTTCTTT. Protein sequence: CASSLSHRNEAFF. The V call is TRBV27, the J call TRBJ1-1; the D is unclear. Trimming stripped 0 bases from V and 7 bases from J, with 9 bases between. Germline values: CDR1 MNHEY, CDR2 SMNVEV (reference sequence). This CDR3 contains 13 residues.

The chain has TRBV29-1 and TRBJ1-4; D remains unclear. Germline V gene sequence: CDR1 SQVTM, CDR2 ANQGSEA. V was trimmed by 2 bases and J by 3 bases, leaving 4 bases between them. The CDR3 extends over 12 amino acids. The DNA of the CDR3 is TGCAGCGTTGAACTTCCTAATGAAAAACTGTTTTTT. Amino acids: CSVELPNEKLFF. The entire variable domain, with the rest obtained from reference TRBV29-1 and TRBJ1-4, is as follows: SAVISQKPSRDICQRGTSLTIQCQVDSQVTMMFWYRQQPGQSLTLIATANQGSEATYESGFVIDKFPISRPNLTFSTLTVSNMSPEDSSIYLCSVELPNEKLFFGSGTQLSVL.

This clonotype was seen a handful of times. This chain uses TRBV29-1 with TRBJ2-5, with 7 bases matching TRBD2. There are 12 residues in the CDR3. The germline CDR1 and CDR2 sequences are SQVTM and ANQGSEA. Trimming took 7 bases from V and 4 from J; bases not matched to a gene: 6. In DNA, the CDR3 is TGCAGCGCGCCTAGCGGCCCAGAGACCCAGTACTTC. Protein sequence: CSAPSGPETQYF.

This clonotype has more than one count but fewer than ten. The CDR3 DNA reads as TGTGCCAGCAGCTCCTTGGATAGCGGGATCACAGATACGCAGTATTTT. Encoded protein: CASSSLDSGITDTQYF. The rearrangement uses TRBV7-3 and TRBJ2-3; 8 nucleotides match TRBD2. Germline assignment: CDR1 SGHTA and CDR2 FQGTGA. The CDR3 totals 16 residues. The V gene end was trimmed by 4 bases and the J gene end by 2 bases; junction bases not matched to a gene: 8.

CDR3 bases: TGTGCCAGCAGCCACTTGCCCCGCAGGGGGTACCAAGAGACCCAGTACTTC. Protein sequence: CASSHLPRRGYQETQYF. The chain couples TRBV12-3 or TRBV12-4 to TRBJ2-5; 7 nucleotides agree with TRBD1. The CDR3 covers 17 residues. V lost 6 bases and J lost 0; bases outside the gene matches: 13.